Below are 2 T cell receptor beta chains sequenced from a single sample in a study of T cells in Graves' hyperthyroidism and ophthalmopathy. RNA transcripts gave rise to amplified TCR beta CDR3 regions. In the first-round RT-PCR of the TCR CDR3, the HTBI primer set was used. TCRdb passed the multiplex PCR reads through MiXCR, listing each CDR3 protein once. The data show about 530,000 distinct CDR3 sequences, roughly 15% seen once. Sequencing input: blood. Receptor source: a woman younger than 30 with Graves' ophthalmopathy.

This clonotype was seen at least ten times. The genes are TRBV2 and TRBJ2-3, with TRBD2 matching over 11 bases. Germline lookup yields CDR1 SNHLY and CDR2 FYNNEI. V was pared by 4 bases and J by 4 bases, with 4 bases of the junction left unmatched. This CDR3 has 15 residues. Written as DNA, the CDR3 is TGTGCCAGCAGTGTACTAGCGGGAGAGGCAGATACGCAGTATTTT. Translated, it gives CASSVLAGEADTQYF.

This clonotype was counted ten times or more. The chain recombines TRBV3-1 with TRBJ2-3, with 9 bases aligning to TRBD2. Germline values: CDR1 LGHDT, CDR2 YNNKEL (reference sequence). V was pared by 1 base and J by 1 base, with 3 bases of the junction left unmatched. The CDR3 is made up of 16 amino acids. Here the CDR3 DNA reads TGTGCCAGCAGCCAAGTTGGCGGGAGGGGCACAGATACGCAGTATTTT. It specifies CASSQVGGRGTDTQYF.